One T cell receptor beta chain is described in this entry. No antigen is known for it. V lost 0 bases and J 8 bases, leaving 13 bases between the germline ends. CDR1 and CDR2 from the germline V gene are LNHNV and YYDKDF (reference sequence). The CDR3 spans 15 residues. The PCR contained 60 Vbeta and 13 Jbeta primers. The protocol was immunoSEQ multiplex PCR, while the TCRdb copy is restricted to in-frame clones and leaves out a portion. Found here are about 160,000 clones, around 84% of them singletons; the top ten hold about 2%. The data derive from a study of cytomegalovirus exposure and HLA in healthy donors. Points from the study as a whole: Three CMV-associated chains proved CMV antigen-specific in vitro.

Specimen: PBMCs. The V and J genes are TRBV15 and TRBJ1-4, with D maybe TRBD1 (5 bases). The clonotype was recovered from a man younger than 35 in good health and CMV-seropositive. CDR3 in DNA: TGTGCCACCAGCAGAGATGGAGGGGAGGGGGAAAAACTGTTTTTT. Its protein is CATSRDGGEGEKLFF.